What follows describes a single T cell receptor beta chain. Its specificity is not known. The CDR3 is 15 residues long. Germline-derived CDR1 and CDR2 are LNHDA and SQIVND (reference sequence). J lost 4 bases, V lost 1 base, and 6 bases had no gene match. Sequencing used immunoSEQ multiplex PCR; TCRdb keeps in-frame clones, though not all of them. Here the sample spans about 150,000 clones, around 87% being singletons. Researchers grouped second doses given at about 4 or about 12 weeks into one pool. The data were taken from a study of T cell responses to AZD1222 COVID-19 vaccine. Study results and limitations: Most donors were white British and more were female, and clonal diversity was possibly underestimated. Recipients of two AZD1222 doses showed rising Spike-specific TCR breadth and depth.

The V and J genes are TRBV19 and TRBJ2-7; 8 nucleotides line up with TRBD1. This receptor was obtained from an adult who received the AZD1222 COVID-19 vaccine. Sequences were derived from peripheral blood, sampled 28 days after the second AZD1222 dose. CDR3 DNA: TGTGCCAGTAGTATAGTGGCAGGGGGCAGTTACGAGCAGTACTTC. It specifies CASSIVAGGSYEQYF. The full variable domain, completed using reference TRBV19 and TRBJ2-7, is DGGITQSPKYLFRKEGQNVTLSCEQNLNHDAMYWYRQDPGQGLRLIYYSQIVNDFQKGDIAEGYSVSREKKESFPLTVTSAQKNPTAFYLCASSIVAGGSYEQYFGPGTRLTVT.